A single sample gave rise to the 11 T cell receptor beta chains below, sequenced in a study of T cell responses to AZD1222 COVID-19 vaccine. Libraries were prepared by immunoSEQ multiplex PCR; TCRdb keeps only in-frame clonotypes and omits some of them. The profile covers roughly 100,000 clones, with around 76% appearing a single time and more than 4.5% taken by the ten largest. The sample in question was peripheral blood, obtained on day 0 of AZD1222 vaccination. The receptors were gathered from an adult in good health.

This clone was recorded once. The chain combines TRBV11-2 with TRBJ1-2, with 8 bases lining up with TRBD1. Trimming removed 4 bases from V and 8 bases from J; junction bases left unmatched: 6. Germline CDR1 is SGHAT and CDR2 is FQNNGV. The CDR3 length is 13 residues. The CDR3 nucleotides are TGTGCCAGCAGCTATTCCGGGACAGGAGGCTACACCTTC. Its protein product is CASSYSGTGGYTF.

This clone was found a few times. The DNA for the CDR3 is TGTGCCAGCAGTGAGAACTCCCCTCGTGGTAACAATCAGCCCCAGCATTTT. It specifies CASSENSPRGNNQPQHF. This rearrangement joins TRBV6-1 to TRBJ1-5; unclear D gene. The germline gives CDR1 MNHNS, CDR2 SASEGT. V dropped 3 bases and J dropped 3 bases, with 18 bases sitting between them. The CDR3 length is 17 residues.

The chain uses TRBV15 and TRBJ1-5; no clear D. V lost 3 bases and J 5 bases, leaving 8 bases between the germline ends. The CDR3 has 13 amino acids. Germline-derived CDR1 and CDR2 are LNHNV and YYDKDF (reference sequence). In DNA form, the CDR3 reads TGTGCCACCAGCAGCGAGGCGGATCAGCCCCAGCATTTT. This translates into CATSSEADQPQHF.

This chain links TRBV6-5 with TRBJ2-2, with a tentative D call TRBD2 (6 bases). V gave up 8 bases and J gave up 8 bases, with 18 bases separating them. Germline loops: CDR1 MNHEY, CDR2 SVGAGI. The CDR3 covers 14 residues. CDR3 DNA: TGTGCCAGCCGGGCGCAGGGAGGAGCGGGGGAGCTGTTTTTT. This encodes CASRAQGGAGELFF.

This sequence joins TRBV7-2 and TRBJ2-1, with 10 bases matching TRBD2. J gave up 3 bases and V 5 bases, and 4 bases lay outside the gene matches. The length of the CDR3 is 15 residues. Germline loops: CDR1 SGHTA, CDR2 FQGNSA. The CDR3 loop reads CASSISGGYYNEQFF. Written as DNA, the CDR3 is TGTGCCAGCAGCATTAGCGGGGGGTACTACAATGAGCAGTTCTTC.

The chain has TRBV19 and TRBJ1-5; possibly TRBD1 for D (5 bases). CDR1 and CDR2 (germline): LNHDA, SQIVND (reference sequence). Trimming removed 1 base from V and 1 base from J, with 8 bases in between. This CDR3 has 15 residues. CDR3 nucleotide sequence: TGTGCCAGTAGTATAGGCAGGGAGAGCAATCAGCCCCAGCATTTT. Its protein is CASSIGRESNQPQHF.

As to this clone: Distinct nucleotide sequences in the sample also encode this CDR3. The chain is built from TRBV18 and TRBJ1-3; D is undetermined. The CDR3 consists of 16 residues. Germline-derived CDR1 and CDR2 are KGHSH and LQKENI. Between the trimmed V and J ends, which lost 0 bases and 0 bases, there was a span of 9 bases. DNA for the CDR3: TGTGCCAGCTCACCACCCTCAGGAGGCTCTGGAAACACCATATATTTT. This translates into CASSPPSGGSGNTIYF.

The rearrangement links TRBV3-1 (or the pseudogene TRBV3-2) to TRBJ2-1; the D gene is possibly TRBD1 (6 bases). Per the germline V gene, CDR1 is LGHDT and CDR2 is YNNKEL (reference sequence). CDR3 length: 12 residues. Trimming took off 3 bases at V and 6 bases at J, with 6 bases between the two ends. The DNA of the CDR3 is TGTGCCAGCAGCCACAGGGGCAATGAGCAGTTCTTC. Translated, it gives CASSHRGNEQFF.

The V gene is TRBV2, the J gene TRBJ1-5; TRBD1 matches at 10 bases. The CDR3 sequence is 17 residues long. V dropped 5 bases and J dropped 1; count of bases not matched to a gene: 8. Germline CDR1 reads SNHLY; CDR2 reads FYNNEI. CDR3 bases: TGTGCCAGCAGTCGGGACAGGGGCCTAGGGAGCAATCAGCCCCAGCATTTT. Amino acids: CASSRDRGLGSNQPQHF. Supplemented by reference TRBV2 and TRBJ1-5, the full variable domain reads EPEVTQTPSHQVTQMGQEVILRCVPISNHLYFYWYRQILGQKVEFLVSFYNNEISEKSEIFDDQFSVERPDGSNFTLKIRSTKLEDSAMYFCASSRDRGLGSNQPQHFGDGTRLSIL.

The CDR3 sequence is CASSPRVQGSNEQFF. In nucleotides, the CDR3 is TGTGCCAGCAGCCCTCGGGTACAGGGTTCCAATGAGCAGTTCTTC. The chain is built from TRBV5-4 and TRBJ2-1; maybe TRBD1 (6 bases). The length of the CDR3 is 15 residues. V gave up 4 bases and J gave up 6 bases, with 17 bases separating them. Germline CDR1 and CDR2: SGHNT and YYREEE (reference sequence). The full variable domain, completed using reference TRBV5-4 and TRBJ2-1, is ETGVTQSPTHLIKTRGQQVTLRCSSQSGHNTVSWYQQALGQGPQFIFQYYREEENGRGNFPPRFSGLQFPNYSSELNVNALELDDSALYLCASSPRVQGSNEQFFGPGTRLTVL.

This chain's CDR3 is CASSLEEKLFF. CDR3 DNA sequence: TGTGCCAGCAGCTTAGAGGAAAAACTGTTTTTT. V gene TRBV2 combines with J gene TRBJ1-4; D is ambiguous. Looked up from germline, CDR1 is SNHLY and CDR2 is FYNNEI. Trimming removed 6 bases from V and 8 bases from J, with 7 bases in between. The CDR3 runs 11 residues.